The sequence of this T cell receptor beta chain was determined in a study of shared clonotypes between healthy human individuals. CDR1 is SQVTM, CDR2 ANQGSEA, per germline. Trimming removed 8 bases at V and 2 bases at J, with 15 bases between. This CDR3 spans 13 amino acids. Study-wide results and limits: It was anticipated that sequencing depth would influence how many clonotypes donors shared.

TCRdb's copy holds only in-frame clones and misses some; the assay was immunoSEQ multiplex PCR. The sample records 550,000 to 850,000 clones, roughly 70% being singletons. On this clone itself: The antigen is undetermined.

This clonotype was sampled from a young woman in good health. Material: memory CD4+ T cells sorted from blood. Subset described: CD45RA-negative fraction. The chain combines TRBV29-1 with TRBJ2-5; no clear D gene. CDR3 residues: CSTDEQIQETQYF. The CDR3 DNA is TGCAGCACGGATGAACAGATTCAAGAGACCCAGTACTTC.